A single sample is the source of the 29 T cell receptor beta chains below, sequenced in a study of CD8+ T cells in alopecia areata. Once RNA had been extracted, it was reverse transcribed into cDNA to act as the sequencing template. The table came from immunoSEQ multiplex PCR; TCRdb's copy has only in-frame clones and leaves some out. The sample includes approximately 140,000 clones, approximately 50% of them seen just once. Source material: CD4+ T cells sorted from blood. These receptors all stem from a human donor with alopecia areata.

V is TRBV29-1 and J is TRBJ2-7; 10 positions match TRBD1. J lost 4 bases, V lost 0 bases, and 0 bases had no gene match. The CDR3 extends over 13 amino acids. Germline V lookup: CDR1 SQVTM, CDR2 ANQGSEA. DNA of the CDR3: TGCAGCGTTGAAGAGGGACAGGGGTACGAGCAGTACTTC. Its protein is CSVEEGQGYEQYF.

V usage is TRBV6-5 and J usage is TRBJ1-1; no clear D gene. The CDR3 totals 11 residues. V gave up 1 base and J gave up 8 bases, with 5 bases separating them. Germline V gene sequence: CDR1 MNHEY, CDR2 SVGAGI. As DNA, the CDR3 is TGTGCCAGCAGTTACTACGAGGAAGCTTTCTTT. Its protein is CASSYYEEAFF.

This clone was counted between two and nine times. This sequence joins TRBV25-1 and TRBJ1-2, with 7 bases identical to TRBD1. Germline CDR1 MGHDK, CDR2 SYGVNS. The V segment lost 1 base and the J segment 7 bases; nucleotides outside the gene matches: 9. The CDR3 is 15 residues long. CDR3 protein: CASSESHSTGAGYTF. In nucleotides, the CDR3 is TGTGCCAGCAGTGAATCCCACTCTACAGGGGCTGGCTACACCTTC.

This clone turned up a few times. V usage is TRBV9 and J usage is TRBJ2-2; D gene uncertain. Germline V CDR1 and CDR2: SGDLS, YYNGEE. The CDR3 runs 15 residues. V lost 4 bases to trimming and J lost 1 base, with 11 bases between them. The CDR3 region has the DNA TGTGCCAGCAGCCCGGACGGACGGAACACCGGGGAGCTGTTTTTT. Translation: CASSPDGRNTGELFF.

Written as DNA, the CDR3 is TGTGCCAGTAGCGACCCCGGGGATCGAAACACCATATATTTT. This translates into CASSDPGDRNTIYF. This chain uses TRBV19 with TRBJ1-3; the D is unclear. The CDR3 is 14 residues long. V lost 6 bases, J lost 5 bases, and 14 bases lay in between. Germline V gene sequence: CDR1 LNHDA, CDR2 SQIVND (reference sequence).

The sample holds a few counts of this clone. A read error may produce the germline difference seen at one junction end. The V and J genes are TRBV18 and TRBJ2-1; no clear D gene. Looked up from germline, CDR1 is KGHSH and CDR2 is LQKENI. This CDR3 has 13 amino acids. The CDR3, as DNA: TGTGCCAGCTCTCCACCCCAGTCCAATGAGCAGTTCTTC. This codes for CASSPPQSNEQFF.

CDR3 DNA: TGTGCCAGCAGCTTAGAGAGACAGGGGGAATACGGAAAACTGTTTTTT. Its protein product is CASSLERQGEYGKLFF. The V call is TRBV11-2, the J call TRBJ1-4; 9 bases agree with TRBD1. Losses at the gene ends were 0 bases for V and 10 bases for J; bases not matched to a gene: 9. Germline V CDR1 and CDR2: SGHAT, FQNNGV. The CDR3 is 16 residues long.

This clone was counted a few times. The genes are TRBV6-5 and TRBJ2-7; perhaps TRBD2 as D (6 bases). The CDR3 consists of 15 residues. V was pared by 4 bases and J by 1 base, with 14 bases between. The germline V gene has CDR1 MNHEY and CDR2 SVGAGI. The CDR3 DNA reads TGTGCCAGCAGTTCCAGGGCTGGAGGGTCCTACGAGCAGTACTTC. As protein: CASSSRAGGSYEQYF.

The rearrangement links TRBV15 to TRBJ2-7, with a possible D match to TRBD2 (6 bases). In germline, CDR1 is LNHNV, CDR2 YYDKDF (reference sequence). Trimming took 1 base from V and 3 from J, leaving 13 bases between them. This CDR3 has 15 residues. As DNA, the CDR3 is TGTGCCACCAGCAGAGGGGGGGTTCCCAACTACGAGCAGTACTTC. It yields the protein CATSRGGVPNYEQYF.

The V call is TRBV7-8, the J call TRBJ2-1, with D tentatively TRBD2 (6 bases). Trimming left V 9 bases short and J 3 bases short, with 15 bases between. The CDR3 extends over 14 amino acids. The V gene's germline CDR1 is SGHVS and CDR2 FQNEAQ. This CDR3 is CASRSSVGYNEQFF. Written as DNA, the CDR3 is TGTGCCAGTCGTTCTAGCGTGGGCTACAATGAGCAGTTCTTC.

A few counts support this clone. This rearrangement joins TRBV28 to TRBJ2-2; D remains ambiguous. Trimming cost V 2 bases and J 6 bases, with 4 bases left between them. The CDR3 extends over 12 amino acids. Germline V gene lookup returns CDR1 MDHEN and CDR2 SYDVKM. CDR3 DNA sequence: TGTGCCAGCAGTTTAATACCCGGGGAGCTGTTTTTT. Its translation: CASSLIPGELFF.

The chain employs TRBV29-1 and TRBJ2-1, with TRBD2 as a possible D gene (5 bases). The CDR3 covers 14 residues. Germline lookup yields CDR1 SQVTM and CDR2 ANQGSEA. Trimming stripped 7 bases from V and 0 bases from J, with 13 bases between. For the CDR3, the DNA is TGCAGCGCTAGGAGCGGAAGCTCCTACAATGAGCAGTTCTTC. Translation gives CSARSGSSYNEQFF.

This clone has only a few counts. This rearrangement joins TRBV7-8 to TRBJ2-2; D is unclear. Between the trimmed V and J ends, which lost 5 bases and 2 bases, there was a span of 12 bases. The length of the CDR3 is 15 residues. Germline V CDR1 and CDR2: SGHVS, FQNEAQ. CDR3 DNA sequence: TGTGCCAGCAGCCACTCCACCGGAAACACCGGGGAGCTGTTTTTT. It is translated as CASSHSTGNTGELFF. Complete variable domain (other parts from reference TRBV7-8 and TRBJ2-2): GAGVSQSPRYKVAKRGQDVALRCDPISGHVSLFWYQQALGQGPEFLTYFQNEAQLDKSGLPSDRFFAERPEGSVSTLKIQRTQQEDSAVYLCASSHSTGNTGELFFGEGSRLTVL.

The chain combines TRBV2 with TRBJ2-1; TRBD1 matches 7 bases. Germline-derived CDR1 and CDR2 are SNHLY and FYNNEI. The CDR3 runs 13 residues. The V and J ends lost 8 bases and 7 bases, in that order; junction bases with no gene match: 8. CDR3 loop: CASDEQGMNEQFF. Here the CDR3 DNA reads TGTGCCAGCGACGAACAGGGGATGAATGAGCAGTTCTTC. The whole variable domain, remainder taken from reference TRBV2 and TRBJ2-1, is EPEVTQTPSHQVTQMGQEVILRCVPISNHLYFYWYRQILGQKVEFLVSFYNNEISEKSEIFDDQFSVERPDGSNFTLKIRSTKLEDSAMYFCASDEQGMNEQFFGPGTRLTVL.

CDR3 DNA: TGCGCCAGCAGCCAACTCGCGCGAACAGCGAACACTGAAGCTTTCTTT. Translated, it gives CASSQLARTANTEAFF. The rearrangement joins TRBV5-1 to TRBJ1-1; D remains ambiguous. The germline V gene encodes CDR1 SGHRS and CDR2 YFSETQ. The CDR3 consists of 16 residues. V lost 4 bases, J lost 1 base, and 17 bases lay in between.

The V gene is TRBV29-1, the J gene TRBJ2-2; tentatively, D is TRBD2 (5 bases). Trimming shortened V by 6 bases and J by 5 bases, and 13 bases separated the two germline ends. Germline CDR1 and CDR2: SQVTM and ANQGSEA. The CDR3 sequence is 13 residues long. The CDR3 is CSVLPTSTGELFF. The CDR3 DNA sequence: TGCAGCGTATTGCCTACTAGTACCGGGGAGCTGTTTTTT.

In this sample, this clone turned up once. The chain combines TRBV29-1 with TRBJ2-3; 7 bases agree with TRBD1. The CDR3 is made up of 13 amino acids. The V gene's germline CDR1 is SQVTM and CDR2 ANQGSEA. V lost 4 bases, J lost 1 base, and 2 bases stayed unmatched. The CDR3 coding sequence is TGCAGCGTTGCAAGGGGGCGCACAGATACGCAGTATTTT. It encodes CSVARGRTDTQYF.

There are a few counts of this clone. This chain joins TRBV7-9 and TRBJ1-2, with D perhaps matching TRBD1 (6 bases). Looked up from germline, CDR1 is SEHNR and CDR2 is FQNEAQ (reference sequence). The CDR3 is 13 residues long. The V gene lost 5 bases and the J gene lost 3 bases, with 10 bases spanning the gap. CDR3 coding DNA: TGTGCCAGCAGCCCAGGGGTTGACTATGGCTACACCTTC. Its protein product is CASSPGVDYGYTF.

J is TRBJ2-3 and V is TRBV27; TRBD1 matches at 7 bases. Germline-derived CDR1 and CDR2 are MNHEY and SMNVEV (reference sequence). Trimming took 7 bases from V and 1 from J; bases not matched to a gene: 11. CDR3 length equals 16 residues. The CDR3 region has the DNA TGTGCCAGCAACCCCTTGACCGGGACAGGCACAGATACGCAGTATTTT. It yields the protein CASNPLTGTGTDTQYF.

The genes are TRBV5-1 and TRBJ2-1; TRBD2 matches 10 bases. Per germline, CDR1 SGHRS and CDR2 YFSETQ. The CDR3 runs 13 residues. V shed 3 bases and J 10 bases; nucleotides not matched to a gene: 4. CDR3 in DNA: TGCGCCAGCAGCTCTCTAGCGGGAGAGGAGCAGTTCTTC. This encodes CASSSLAGEEQFF.

There are a few counts of this clone. The chain couples TRBV30 to TRBJ2-1; D perhaps matches TRBD1 (5 bases). The length of the CDR3 is 12 residues. Germline CDR1 GTSNPN, CDR2 SVGIG (reference sequence). Trimming took off 4 bases at V and 9 bases at J, with 13 bases between the two ends. CDR3 in amino acids: CAWTSWGGEQFF. The CDR3 nucleotides are TGTGCCTGGACTAGTTGGGGCGGTGAGCAGTTCTTC.

This clone was counted between two and nine times. V is TRBV7-9 and J is TRBJ2-4, with 7 positions matching TRBD1. Germline V lookup: CDR1 SEHNR, CDR2 FQNEAQ (reference sequence). The CDR3 consists of 15 residues. V shed 5 bases and J 7 bases; nucleotides not matched to a gene: 11. Written as DNA, the CDR3 is TGTGCCAGCAGCCCGCCAGGGGACAGAAGGAACATTCAGTACTTC. This codes for CASSPPGDRRNIQYF.

This chain connects TRBV10-3 to TRBJ2-7, with 11 bases aligning to TRBD2. After removal of 5 bases from V and 5 bases from J, the junction contained 5 bases not matched to a gene. Germline V gene sequence: CDR1 ENHRY, CDR2 SYGVKD. The length of the CDR3 is 14 residues. CDR3 loop: CAISQLAGEHEQYF. CDR3 DNA: TGTGCCATCAGTCAACTAGCGGGAGAACACGAGCAGTACTTC.

In its sample, this clone was seen a few times. The chain combines TRBV30 with TRBJ1-5; a possible D gene is TRBD1 (5 bases). V lost 2 bases, J lost 4 bases, and 15 bases lay in between. This CDR3 is built from 15 residues. Germline lookup yields CDR1 GTSNPN and CDR2 SVGIG (reference sequence). The CDR3 sequence is CAWSIAVGRNQPQHF. CDR3 DNA: TGTGCCTGGAGTATCGCGGTGGGGCGGAATCAGCCCCAGCATTTT.

V and J are TRBV25-1 and TRBJ2-5; D possibly corresponds to TRBD1 (5 bases). Germline-derived CDR1 and CDR2 are MGHDK and SYGVNS. The V gene lost 2 bases and the J gene lost 4 bases, with 14 bases spanning the gap. This CDR3 is 15 amino acids long. Written as DNA, the CDR3 is TGTGCCAGCAGTGAACTTGGCCAGGGTAGAGAGACCCAGTACTTC. It specifies CASSELGQGRETQYF.

This clone was counted between two and nine times. The CDR3: CASSLDAGTSTDTQYF. The CDR3 DNA is TGCGCCAGCAGCTTGGACGCGGGGACCAGCACAGATACGCAGTATTTT. The chain links TRBV5-1 to TRBJ2-3; possible D gene TRBD2, 6 bases. Trimming cost V 0 bases and J 0 bases, with 11 bases left between them. The CDR3 length is 16 residues. Germline V gives CDR1 SGHRS, CDR2 YFSETQ.

The V gene is TRBV7-3, the J gene TRBJ2-3; D remains ambiguous. Trimming stripped 4 bases from V and 0 bases from J, with 8 bases between. In germline, CDR1 is SGHTA, CDR2 FQGTGA. The CDR3 is 14 residues long. The CDR3 DNA reads as TGTGCCAGCAGCTCGCTAACTAGCACAGATACGCAGTATTTT. This encodes CASSSLTSTDTQYF.

The rearrangement joins TRBV10-1 to TRBJ2-1; D is unclear. The CDR3 has 13 residues. Germline V lookup: CDR1 WNHNN, CDR2 SYGVQD (reference sequence). Between the trimmed V and J ends, which lost 0 bases and 13 bases, there was a span of 13 bases. The CDR3 bases are TGCGCCAGCAGTGAGTCGGGCCAGAATGGTCAGTTCTTC. Translated: CASSESGQNGQFF.

This clone showed up just a few times. The rearrangement links TRBV29-1 to TRBJ1-1; D unclear. The CDR3 length is 14 residues. In germline, CDR1 is SQVTM, CDR2 ANQGSEA. The V gene lost 4 bases and the J gene lost 11 bases, with 23 bases spanning the gap. CDR3 DNA sequence: TGCAGCGTTGTGGGGATCGACCCTCGTAGTTTGGCTTTCTTT. Protein product: CSVVGIDPRSLAFF.